One TCR beta chain is described in this entry. What it binds is unknown. From germline, CDR1 is SGHAT and CDR2 FQNNGV. V was pared by 5 bases and J by 2 bases, with 13 bases between. CDR3 length equals 14 residues. The sample comes from a study of metastatic and nonmetastatic thyroid tumors. Study overall: Repertoire data that came from the blood and tumor or nodule tissue of malignant and benign thyroid patients were compared. Broader study findings: Reported TCR beta diversity, measured in blood and tumor, was significantly higher for malignant thyroid tumors than for benign nodules.

Via MiXCR, TCRdb re-called the PCR reads. The sample has roughly 6,900 clones; over 25% are singletons. Until they underwent thyroid surgery, no patient had received any treatment. This chain connects TRBV11-2 to TRBJ2-7; tentatively, D is TRBD1 (5 bases). The origin of this receptor is a female donor with papillary thyroid cancer or a benign thyroid nodule (not recorded which). Some clones in this sample may be carry-over from other donors' samples. The material sequenced was tumor tissue. Here the CDR3 DNA reads TGTGCCAGCAGCCCCCGGCCAGGGCCCTACGAGCAGTACTTC. It is translated as CASSPRPGPYEQYF. Based on the CDR3 plus reference TRBV11-2 and TRBJ2-7, the full variable domain is EAGVAQSPRYKIIEKRQSVAFWCNPISGHATLYWYQQILGQGPKLLIQFQNNGVVDDSQLPKDRFSAERLKGVDSTLKIQPAKLEDSAVYLCASSPRPGPYEQYFGPGTRLTVT.